The 18 T cell receptor beta chains presented below share a single source sample, sequenced in a study of post-analysis software for immune sequencing data. Study-wide points: In patients, TRBV5-6, TRBV5-1 and TRBV20-1 belonged to five or six TRBV segments found more frequently than in controls.

TCR beta cDNA libraries included unique molecular identifiers. TCRdb re-called the PCR reads with MiXCR, one entry per CDR3 protein. The table shows around 500,000 distinct CDR3 sequences, with about a third occurring only once. These TCRs are of unknown antigen specificity. Sequencing was done on a sample of blood. Receptor source: a girl aged 2 to 17 with multiple sclerosis.

With regard to this clonotype: Compared with germline, one end of the junction differs, possibly owing to a read error. This chain connects TRBV6-5 to TRBJ2-3; 11 bases agree with TRBD2. This CDR3 is 15 amino acids long. Germline CDR1 and CDR2: MNHEY and SVGAGI. The CDR3 is CASSSSGGNADAQYF. In DNA form, the CDR3 reads TGTGCCAGCAGTTCTAGCGGGGGGAACGCAGATGCGCAGTATTTT.

This clonotype turned up a few times. The J gene is TRBJ2-1, the V gene TRBV4-1, with D tentatively TRBD1 (5 bases). Germline V CDR1 and CDR2: MGHRA, YSYEKL. The CDR3 contains 16 residues. Trimming took off 4 bases at V and 0 bases at J, with 13 bases between the two ends. The CDR3, as DNA: TGCGCCAGCAGCCCTTCAGAGACAGCCTCCTACAATGAGCAGTTCTTC. Translating gives CASSPSETASYNEQFF.

The V and J genes are TRBV7-8 and TRBJ2-5, with 9 bases matching TRBD2. The CDR3 sequence is 18 residues long. Germline V gene sequence: CDR1 SGHVS, CDR2 FQNEAQ. V dropped 5 bases and J dropped 3; count of bases not matched to a gene: 16. The CDR3 region is CASSLGLLAGRTEETQYF. CDR3 bases: TGTGCCAGCAGCCTGGGGCTTCTAGCGGGGCGGACTGAAGAGACCCAGTACTTC. The full variable domain, its missing parts supplied by reference TRBV7-8 and TRBJ2-5, is GAGVSQSPRYKVAKRGQDVALRCDPISGHVSLFWYQQALGQGPEFLTYFQNEAQLDKSGLPSDRFFAERPEGSVSTLKIQRTQQEDSAVYLCASSLGLLAGRTEETQYFGPGTRLLVL.

This chain's CDR3 is CASIKTSGGETQYF. DNA of the CDR3: TGCGCCAGCATCAAGACTAGCGGGGGGGAGACCCAGTACTTC. V gene TRBV5-1 combines with J gene TRBJ2-7; 13 bases are a match to TRBD2. The end of the DNA aligns better with TRBJ2-5, so the J call may be wrong. Germline loops: CDR1 SGHRS, CDR2 YFSETQ. The length of the CDR3 is 14 residues.

V gene TRBV7-9 combines with J gene TRBJ1-5, with D hard to call. Per germline, CDR1 SEHNR and CDR2 FQNEAQ (reference sequence). V was clipped by 3 bases and J by 3 bases, with 6 bases between them. The CDR3 loop spans 13 amino acids. Written as DNA, the CDR3 is TGTGCCAGCAGCTTTATGGACAATCAGCCCCAGCATTTT. This codes for CASSFMDNQPQHF. Full variable domain (outside the CDR3, taken from reference TRBV7-9 and TRBJ1-5): DTGVSQNPRHKITKRGQNVTFRCDPISEHNRLYWYRQTLGQGPEFLTYFQNEAQLEKSRLLSDRFSAERPKGSFSTLEIQRTEQGDSAMYLCASSFMDNQPQHFGDGTRLSIL.

This chain connects TRBV6-6 to TRBJ1-2; D unclear. The CDR3 has 12 amino acids. V lost 8 bases to trimming and J lost 6 bases, with 13 bases between them. Germline-derived CDR1 and CDR2 are MNHNY and SVGAGI (reference sequence). The CDR3 nucleotides are TGTGCCAGCGCTAGGCAGGTTAATGGCTACACCTTC. It translates to CASARQVNGYTF.

This chain links TRBV11-2 with TRBJ2-7; 8 bases line up with TRBD2. This CDR3 contains 14 residues. Germline CDR1 SGHAT, CDR2 FQNNGV. Trimming cost V 0 bases and J 8 bases; bases outside gene matches: 6. CDR3 region: CASSLDSGASKQYF. In DNA, the CDR3 is TGTGCCAGCAGCTTAGATAGCGGGGCCTCCAAGCAGTACTTC.

The chain couples TRBV7-9 to TRBJ1-1, with a possible D match to TRBD1 (6 bases). This CDR3 comprises 14 residues. With 5 bases removed from V and 2 bases from J, the gap between germline ends came to 12 bases. Germline V lookup: CDR1 SEHNR, CDR2 FQNEAQ (reference sequence). The CDR3 reads CASSAGTTNTEAFF. CDR3 DNA: TGTGCCAGCAGCGCCGGGACAACCAACACTGAAGCTTTCTTT.

Concerning this clonotype itself: A much larger clone sits a single nucleotide away, making a read error possible. The gene calls are TRBV20-1 and TRBJ2-1, with D possibly being TRBD1 or TRBD2 (5 bases each). V shed 6 bases and J shed 10 bases, with 22 bases lying between them. The CDR3 sequence is 14 residues long. CDR1 and CDR2 from the germline V gene are DFQATT and SNEGSKA (reference sequence). The CDR3 here is CSARRPGYEGEQFF. The DNA for the CDR3 is TGCAGTGCCCGCCGGCCAGGGTATGAGGGGGAGCAGTTCTTC.

This clonotype appeared a few times. V usage is TRBV11-2 and J usage is TRBJ1-5, with TRBD1 identical over 8 bases. Unmatched junction bases numbered 6, after V lost 4 bases and J lost 7 bases. CDR3 length equals 14 residues. CDR1 is SGHAT and CDR2 is FQNNGV in the germline V gene. This CDR3 reads CASSSNRGRQPQHF. DNA of the CDR3: TGTGCCAGCAGCTCCAACAGGGGGAGACAGCCCCAGCATTTT.

The V call is TRBV5-1, the J call TRBJ1-1; 8 bases are a match to TRBD1. The germline V gene has CDR1 SGHRS and CDR2 YFSETQ. The CDR3 consists of 15 residues. The V gene end was trimmed by 0 bases and the J gene end by 5 bases; junction bases not matched to a gene: 6. The CDR3 loop reads CASSLAAGGGTEAFF. Written as DNA, the CDR3 is TGCGCCAGCAGCTTGGCCGCAGGGGGCGGAACTGAAGCTTTCTTT. Supplemented by reference TRBV5-1 and TRBJ1-1, the full variable domain reads KAGVTQTPRYLIKTRGQQVTLSCSPISGHRSVSWYQQTPGQGLQFLFEYFSETQRNKGNFPGRFSGRQFSNSRSEMNVSTLELGDSALYLCASSLAAGGGTEAFFGQGTRLTVV.

This clonotype was recorded a few times. The chain combines TRBV29-1 with TRBJ2-7; no clear D gene. CDR3 length: 12 residues. The germline gives CDR1 SQVTM, CDR2 ANQGSEA. V dropped 3 bases and J dropped 0 bases, with 6 bases sitting between them. The CDR3 nucleotides read TGCAGCGTTGAGCAGAGCTCCTACGAGCAGTACTTC. The encoded protein is CSVEQSSYEQYF.

The genes are TRBV12-3 or TRBV12-4 and TRBJ1-5; D is undetermined. Trimming removed 5 bases from V and 6 bases from J, with 17 bases in between. This CDR3 comprises 15 residues. The CDR3 protein is CASSPFRLAGQPQHF. The CDR3 coding sequence is TGTGCCAGCAGTCCCTTTCGGTTAGCCGGTCAGCCCCAGCATTTT.

The chain recombines TRBV2 with TRBJ1-5, with D possibly matching TRBD1 (5 bases). Germline loops: CDR1 SNHLY, CDR2 FYNNEI. V shed 6 bases and J shed 4 bases, with 13 bases lying between them. CDR3 length: 14 amino acids. The CDR3 here is CASRVSQGNQPQHF. The CDR3 DNA reads TGTGCCAGCAGGGTTAGTCAGGGTAATCAGCCCCAGCATTTT.

The chain couples TRBV4-2 to TRBJ1-2; a possible D gene is TRBD1 (5 bases). Germline loops: CDR1 LGHNA, CDR2 YNFKEQ. Trimming left V 4 bases short and J 7 bases short, with 19 bases between. The CDR3 totals 15 residues. The CDR3 here is CASSLTFGVQGGYTF. In nucleotides, the CDR3 is TGTGCCAGCAGCCTTACCTTTGGCGTTCAGGGTGGCTACACCTTC.

The sample holds a few counts of this clonotype. The V gene is TRBV7-8, the J gene TRBJ2-3; TRBD1 or TRBD2 may be the D gene (5 bases each). V was pared by 5 bases and J by 0 bases, with 15 bases between. CDR3 size: 16 residues. The germline gives CDR1 SGHVS, CDR2 FQNEAQ. CDR3 residues: CASSPAGTPSTDTQYF. In DNA, the CDR3 is TGTGCCAGCAGCCCTGCCGGGACCCCCAGCACAGATACGCAGTATTTT.

This clonotype was seen a few times. The chain couples TRBV7-6 to TRBJ1-4, with unresolved D. The V end lost 4 bases, the J end lost 4 bases, and 13 bases lay between the germline ends. CDR1 and CDR2 (germline): SGHVS, FNYEAQ. CDR3 size: 15 residues. The CDR3 DNA reads TGTGCCAGCAGCTCCCCCGGGTCTTTTAATGAAAAACTGTTTTTT. This encodes CASSSPGSFNEKLFF.

This sequence joins TRBV6-6 and TRBJ2-1; TRBD2 matches 7 bases. The V gene end was trimmed by 2 bases and the J gene end by 3 bases; junction bases not matched to a gene: 7. The CDR3 loop spans 16 amino acids. Germline V gives CDR1 MNHNY, CDR2 SVGAGI (reference sequence). CDR3 region: CASSYGIRGGYNEQFF. CDR3 DNA: TGTGCCAGCAGTTACGGGATTCGCGGGGGCTACAATGAGCAGTTCTTC.